This T cell receptor (beta chain) was identified in a study of OX40 agonist ivuxolimab in advanced cancers. This table comes from immunoSEQ multiplex PCR, and its TCRdb copy is limited to in-frame clones, with some not included. The profile shows some 50,000 clones, over 80% of them singletons. V dropped 4 bases and J dropped 4 bases, with 23 bases sitting between them. There are 17 residues in the CDR3. Germline CDR1 and CDR2: LNHDA and SQIVND (reference sequence). The J gene is TRBJ2-7, the V gene TRBV19; D is unclear. The sequence came from an adult with an advanced solid tumor such as melanoma, head and neck, liver or kidney cancer. This material consisted of CD4+ or CD8+ T cells sorted from blood, taken in a trial of the OX40 agonist ivuxolimab. The CDR3 loop reads CASSTTADWQPHYEQYF. The DNA of the CDR3 is TGTGCCAGTAGTACAACCGCCGATTGGCAGCCACATTACGAGCAGTACTTC.